What follows are 11 T cell receptor beta chains derived from one specimen sequenced in a study of T cells after posttransplantation cyclophosphamide. A marrow graft followed busulfan-fludarabine conditioning, with cyclophosphamide on days +3 and +4. TCRdb keeps only in-frame clones here, not all; method: immunoSEQ multiplex PCR. The sample lists 1,500 to 2,000 clones, around four fifths occurring once. The sample was PBMCs, taken around 280 days after allogeneic stem cell transplant with posttransplant cyclophosphamide. All receptors derive from a male patient in his 30s who received an allogeneic stem cell transplant from a related donor, was CMV-positive, and had acute GVHD only. Some T cells may have originated in the graft donor.

This clone was observed once. The chain uses TRBV6-5 and TRBJ2-7; maybe TRBD1 (6 bases). Germline V gene sequence: CDR1 MNHEY, CDR2 SVGAGI. V was pared by 7 bases and J by 6 bases, with 13 bases between. The CDR3 is 12 residues long. The CDR3 DNA sequence: TGTGCCAGCAAAACAGGGATTCGCGAGCAGTACTTC. It is translated as CASKTGIREQYF.

The chain couples TRBV2 to TRBJ2-1; 7 nucleotides align to TRBD2. J gave up 4 bases and V 6 bases, and 15 bases lay outside the gene matches. Germline V gene lookup returns CDR1 SNHLY and CDR2 FYNNEI. CDR3 size: 17 residues. CDR3 region: CASSPLSGADLYNEQFF. The CDR3 DNA reads as TGTGCCAGCAGCCCATTAAGCGGGGCGGACCTTTACAATGAGCAGTTCTTC.

Remarks on this clone: At the DNA level, this CDR3 is encoded by other sequences in the same sample as well. The rearrangement uses TRBV4-2 and TRBJ2-3; 8 nucleotides line up with TRBD2. The CDR3 length is 16 residues. Germline-derived CDR1 and CDR2 are LGHNA and YNFKEQ. The V gene end was trimmed by 3 bases and the J gene end by 2 bases; junction bases not matched to a gene: 7. This CDR3 reads CASSQQTGGITDTQYF. For the CDR3, the DNA is TGTGCCAGCAGCCAGCAAACGGGGGGGATCACAGATACGCAGTATTTT.

CDR3: CSVERGSGANVLTF. CDR3 nucleotide sequence: TGCAGCGTTGAACGGGGCTCTGGGGCCAACGTCCTGACTTTC. The chain combines TRBV29-1 with TRBJ2-6; possible D gene TRBD2, 5 bases. The CDR3 loop spans 14 amino acids. The V and J ends lost 2 bases and 0 bases respectively, with 5 bases between them. The germline CDR1 and CDR2 sequences are SQVTM and ANQGSEA.

The chain uses TRBV20-1 and TRBJ1-2; D is undetermined. This CDR3 has 11 residues. CDR1 and CDR2 from the germline V gene are DFQATT and SNEGSKA (reference sequence). V was clipped by 3 bases and J by 5 bases, with 7 bases between them. The CDR3 protein is CSARHRYGYTF. In DNA, the CDR3 is TGCAGTGCTAGGCATCGGTATGGCTACACCTTC.

The chain couples TRBV4-1 to TRBJ2-4, with D unclear. V lost 0 bases to trimming and J lost 0 bases, with 12 bases between them. Germline assignment: CDR1 MGHRA and CDR2 YSYEKL. CDR3 length: 17 amino acids. CDR3 sequence: CASSQDPRFLAKNIQYF. CDR3 in DNA: TGCGCCAGCAGCCAAGACCCACGGTTTCTAGCCAAAAACATTCAGTACTTC.

The chain employs TRBV14 and TRBJ2-7; D not certain. Germline-derived CDR1 and CDR2 are SGHDN and FVKESK. The CDR3 runs 13 residues. V was shortened by 3 bases and J by 1 base, with 7 bases between the two germline ends. The CDR3 region has the DNA TGTGCCAGCAGCCAGTTTATATCCTACGAGCAGTACTTC. Amino acids: CASSQFISYEQYF.

This chain uses TRBV7-9 with TRBJ1-3, with 7 bases lining up with TRBD1. Germline loops: CDR1 SEHNR, CDR2 FQNEAQ (reference sequence). Trimming cost V 5 bases and J 1 base; bases outside gene matches: 5. This CDR3 is built from 15 residues. CDR3 bases: TGTGCCAGCAGCGCCCTGGACAGGTCTGGAAACACCATATATTTT. Protein sequence: CASSALDRSGNTIYF.

The chain recombines TRBV5-4 with TRBJ2-3; perhaps TRBD1 as D (5 bases). V was cut by 3 bases and J by 0 bases, with 11 bases left in between. Germline CDR1 and CDR2: SGHNT and YYREEE (reference sequence). The CDR3 covers 15 residues. DNA for the CDR3: TGTGCCAGCAGCTCCGGAAGGGGAAGCACAGATACGCAGTATTTT. As protein: CASSSGRGSTDTQYF.

The DNA for the CDR3 is TGCGCCAGCAGCCAAGCAGGACAGCCCTACAATGAGCAGTTCTTC. Translating gives CASSQAGQPYNEQFF. J is TRBJ2-1 and V is TRBV4-3; TRBD1 might be the D (6 bases). Germline V lookup: CDR1 LGHNA, CDR2 YSLEER. Trimming pared 1 base from V and 2 bases from J, leaving 9 bases between. CDR3 length: 15 residues.

This sequence joins TRBV19 and TRBJ1-4, with D unresolved. The CDR3 runs to 14 residues. In germline, CDR1 is LNHDA, CDR2 SQIVND (reference sequence). The V and J ends lost 7 bases and 0 bases respectively, with 9 bases between them. The CDR3 region has the DNA TGTGCCAGTAAGGAGGTTCCAACTAATGAAAAACTGTTTTTT. This translates into CASKEVPTNEKLFF.